The clone carrying this TCR beta chain was observed at least ten times. The CDR3 loop spans 15 amino acids. With 6 bases clipped from V and 0 bases from J, the junction kept 4 bases outside the gene matches. Germline V gene sequence: CDR1 LNHDA, CDR2 SQIVND (reference sequence). This sample is part of a study of regulatory T cells in long-lasting Graves disease. Time point: persistent/refractory GD, antithyroid drugs over 5 years with positive TRAb. PBMC RNA was the source of the TCR library. Building of the TCR beta libraries involved iRepertoire HTBI primers and Arm-PCR of CDR3 regions. TCRdb reprocessed the multiplex PCR reads with MiXCR, giving one entry per CDR3 protein. The sample has around 500,000 distinct CDR3 sequences; more than 20% are singletons.

The starting material was peripheral blood mononuclear cells (PBMCs), obtained when the disease was refractory, from a patient treated with antithyroid drugs. The genes are TRBV19 and TRBJ1-5, with TRBD1 matching over 8 bases. This TCR came from a female donor with Graves disease. The CDR3 region is CASRQDRASNQPQHF. CDR3 DNA sequence: TGTGCCAGTAGACAGGACAGGGCTAGCAATCAGCCCCAGCATTTT.